These 18 T cell receptor beta chains were all obtained from the same sample, sequenced in a study of T-cell memory formation after mild COVID-19. TCRdb re-called the 5' RACE reads with MiXCR, one entry per CDR3 protein. The sample includes 130,000 to 150,000 distinct CDR3 sequences, less than 20% of them seen just once. The sequenced sample was PBMCs or a T cell subset sorted from them (not recorded which). These receptors were collected from an adult woman who had mild COVID-19 (a few samples of this study predate the infection). Cell type and time point are not known.

This clonotype was found many times. The chain joins TRBV29-1 to TRBJ1-2; 9 nucleotides agree with TRBD1. The CDR3 is 15 residues long. Trimming cost V 3 bases and J 5 bases; bases outside gene matches: 10. Germline V CDR1 and CDR2: SQVTM, ANQGSEA. DNA of the CDR3: TGCAGCGTTGAGGGGACAGGGCGAACTGATTATGGCTACACCTTC. Protein product: CSVEGTGRTDYGYTF.

The CDR3 DNA sequence: TGTGCCAGCAGCCAAACCCGAAGAGGACTGATCCAAGAGACCCAGTACTTC. Translated: CASSQTRRGLIQETQYF. V and J are TRBV3-1 and TRBJ2-5, with a possible D match to TRBD2 (5 bases). In germline, CDR1 is LGHDT, CDR2 YNNKEL (reference sequence). The germline V and J ends were trimmed by 2 bases and 1 base, with 17 bases remaining between them. The CDR3 runs to 17 residues.

The chain combines TRBV7-2 with TRBJ2-1, with 11 positions matching TRBD1. In germline, CDR1 is SGHTA, CDR2 FQGNSA. The CDR3 has 16 amino acids. V dropped 5 bases and J dropped 4; count of bases not matched to a gene: 7. The CDR3 DNA is TGTGCCAGCAGCATTACCCGGGACAGGGGGTACAATGAGCAGTTCTTC. Translated, it gives CASSITRDRGYNEQFF.

The J gene is TRBJ2-3, the V gene TRBV4-3; 7 nucleotides align to TRBD2. This CDR3 has 16 amino acids. V was clipped by 5 bases and J by 0 bases; unmatched bases: 8. The germline V gene encodes CDR1 LGHNA and CDR2 YSLEER. The CDR3 DNA reads TGCGCCAGCAGCAGCTCAGCGGGGCTAAGCACAGATACGCAGTATTTT. Amino acid sequence: CASSSSAGLSTDTQYF.

This chain joins TRBV6-6 and TRBJ2-1; 7 nucleotides line up with TRBD2. The CDR3 is 14 residues long. Trimming at V came to 2 bases and at J to 5 bases, leaving 3 bases not matched to a gene. The germline CDR1 and CDR2 sequences are MNHNY and SVGAGI (reference sequence). The CDR3 nucleotides are TGTGCCAGCAGTTACATACTAGCGAACAATGAGCAGTTCTTC. It specifies CASSYILANNEQFF.

This clonotype was found a few times. The chain links TRBV3-1 to TRBJ1-1; 8 bases agree with TRBD1. Germline CDR1 is LGHDT and CDR2 is YNNKEL (reference sequence). The V segment lost 4 bases and the J segment 8 bases; nucleotides outside the gene matches: 3. The CDR3 extends over 12 amino acids. The CDR3 loop is CASSPGGGEAFF. DNA for the CDR3: TGTGCCAGCAGCCCAGGGGGCGGGGAAGCTTTCTTT. Complete variable domain (other parts from reference TRBV3-1 and TRBJ1-1): DTAVSQTPKYLVTQMGNDKSIKCEQNLGHDTMYWYKQDSKKFLKIMFSYNNKELIINETVPNRFSPKSPDKAHLNLHINSLELGDSAVYFCASSPGGGEAFFGQGTRLTVV.

There are a few counts of this clonotype. This chain joins TRBV4-1 and TRBJ1-1; D remains ambiguous. The CDR3 extends over 17 amino acids. CDR1 is MGHRA and CDR2 is YSYEKL in the germline V gene. V gave up 3 bases and J gave up 2 bases, with 19 bases separating them. The DNA of the CDR3 is TGCGCCAGCAGCCATACAAGGTTGGGTGCGAGAAACACTGAAGCTTTCTTT. Protein product: CASSHTRLGARNTEAFF.

This clonotype was observed a handful of times. The chain links TRBV4-1 to TRBJ2-5, with TRBD1 matching over 9 bases. CDR3 length: 17 residues. J was trimmed by 9 bases and V by 0 bases; bases with no gene match: 14. Germline loops: CDR1 MGHRA, CDR2 YSYEKL. CDR3 sequence (DNA): TGCGCCAGCAGCCAAGATCTAGCCGGACAGGGGTATCTTTCCCAGTACTTC. Translating gives CASSQDLAGQGYLSQYF.

This clonotype was seen a handful of times. The J gene is TRBJ2-5, the V gene TRBV5-1, with 7 bases identical to TRBD2. This CDR3 is built from 13 residues. V shed 4 bases, J shed 1 base, and the junction held 1 base outside the gene matches. Germline V gene lookup returns CDR1 SGHRS and CDR2 YFSETQ. Here the CDR3 reads CASSPGGQETQYF. CDR3 DNA sequence: TGCGCCAGCAGCCCGGGGGGCCAAGAGACCCAGTACTTC.

This chain joins TRBV5-8 and TRBJ2-1, with D possibly matching TRBD1 (6 bases). V lost 4 bases, J lost 6 bases, and 17 bases lay in between. Germline V lookup: CDR1 SGHTS, CDR2 YDEGEE. The CDR3 loop spans 15 amino acids. The CDR3 reads CASSRGHGKSNEQFF. In DNA, the CDR3 is TGTGCCAGCAGCAGGGGACATGGGAAGTCCAATGAGCAGTTCTTC. Together with reference TRBV5-8 and TRBJ2-1, the CDR3 gives the full variable domain: EAGVTQSPTHLIKTRGQQATLRCSPISGHTSVYWYQQALGLGLQFLLWYDEGEERNRGNFPPRFSGRQFPNYSSELNVNALELEDSALYLCASSRGHGKSNEQFFGPGTRLTVL.

This clonotype was recorded a few times. This sequence joins TRBV2 and TRBJ2-3; a weak D match, TRBD1 (6 bases). Germline loops: CDR1 SNHLY, CDR2 FYNNEI. V dropped 5 bases and J dropped 4 bases, with 10 bases sitting between them. The CDR3 length is 13 residues. The CDR3 DNA sequence: TGTGCCAGCAGTCAGGGGTCCGCAGATACGCAGTATTTT. Protein: CASSQGSADTQYF.

The CDR3 coding sequence is TGCAGCGTCGAGGGGGGGAGAGCAGATACGCAGTATTTT. It encodes CSVEGGRADTQYF. This sequence joins TRBV29-1 and TRBJ2-3, with D maybe TRBD2 (7 bases). The CDR3 covers 13 residues. Trimming shortened V by 6 bases and J by 4 bases, and 14 bases separated the two germline ends. Germline lookup yields CDR1 SQVTM and CDR2 ANQGSEA.

The chain has TRBV20-1 and TRBJ2-2, with D possibly TRBD2 on 6 matching bases. CDR1 and CDR2 (germline): DFQATT, SNEGSKA (reference sequence). Between the trimmed V and J ends, which lost 6 bases and 4 bases, there was a span of 15 bases. The CDR3 is 14 residues long. The CDR3 DNA follows: TGCAGTGCAAAAAGAGGAGGGAGCACCGGGGAGCTGTTTTTT. This encodes CSAKRGGSTGELFF.

This clonotype showed up just a few times. The V call is TRBV6-2 or TRBV6-3, the J call TRBJ1-5, with 7 bases fitting TRBD1. Germline assignment: CDR1 MNHEY and CDR2 SVGEGT. Trimming cost V 5 bases and J 3 bases; bases outside gene matches: 4. The CDR3 spans 14 residues. In nucleotides, the CDR3 is TGTGCCAGCAGTGACAGGGTTGACAATCAGCCCCAGCATTTT. Residues: CASSDRVDNQPQHF.

The chain recombines TRBV29-1 with TRBJ2-7, with D possibly TRBD2 on 7 matching bases. V lost 6 bases, J lost 2 bases, and 14 bases lay in between. This CDR3 region has 13 residues. CDR1 SQVTM and CDR2 ANQGSEA come from the germline V gene. The CDR3 region is CSVLRGGTYEQYF. As DNA, the CDR3 is TGCAGCGTCCTGAGGGGGGGGACCTACGAGCAGTACTTC.

The V call is TRBV5-1, the J call TRBJ1-1, with D unresolved. Germline V gene sequence: CDR1 SGHRS, CDR2 YFSETQ. V lost 2 bases and J 0 bases, leaving 5 bases between the germline ends. The CDR3 is 13 residues long. CDR3 amino acids: CASSFQLNTEAFF. The CDR3, as DNA: TGCGCCAGCAGCTTCCAGCTGAACACTGAAGCTTTCTTT.

This clonotype was observed a few times. The V gene is TRBV20-1, the J gene TRBJ1-1; no definite D call. The germline V gene has CDR1 DFQATT and CDR2 SNEGSKA (reference sequence). The V end lost 6 bases, the J end lost 0 bases, and 11 bases lay between the germline ends. CDR3 size: 13 residues. The DNA for the CDR3 is TGCAGTGCGGTTAGGACCATGAACACTGAAGCTTTCTTT. Translated, it gives CSAVRTMNTEAFF.

The gene calls are TRBV6-4 and TRBJ2-3; D is unclear. Germline CDR1 reads MRHNA; CDR2 reads SNTAGT. The CDR3 is 14 amino acids. Trimming pared 0 bases from V and 3 bases from J, leaving 7 bases between. The CDR3 DNA is TGTGCCAGCAGTGACTCGATGCTGACAGATACGCAGTATTTT. Translated: CASSDSMLTDTQYF.